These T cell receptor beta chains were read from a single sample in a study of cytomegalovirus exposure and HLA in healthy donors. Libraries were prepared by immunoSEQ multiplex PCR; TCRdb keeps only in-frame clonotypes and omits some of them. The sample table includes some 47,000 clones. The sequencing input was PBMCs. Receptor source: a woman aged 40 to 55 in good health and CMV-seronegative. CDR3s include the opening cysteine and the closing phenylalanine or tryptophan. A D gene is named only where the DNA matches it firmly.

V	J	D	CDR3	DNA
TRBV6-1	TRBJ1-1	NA	CASSVTEEAFF	TGTGCCAGCAGTGTGACGGAGGAAGCTTTCTTT
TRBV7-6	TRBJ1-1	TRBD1	CASSPPGGSNTEAFF	TGTGCCAGCAGCCCCCCAGGGGGATCGAACACTGAAGCTTTCTTT
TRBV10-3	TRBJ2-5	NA	CAISDREQETQYF	TGTGCCATCAGTGACCGGGAGCAAGAGACCCAGTACTTC
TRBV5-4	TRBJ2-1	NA	CASSPTGSTYNEQFF	TGTGCCAGCAGCCCTACAGGGTCTACCTACAATGAGCAGTTCTTC
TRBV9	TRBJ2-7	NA	CASSLTWRIGVGEQYF	TGTGCCAGCAGCCTAACATGGAGGATCGGAGTGGGAGAGCAGTACTTC
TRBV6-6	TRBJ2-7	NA	CASSTRGISYEQYF	TGTGCCAGCAGTACGCGGGGTATCTCCTACGAGCAGTACTTC
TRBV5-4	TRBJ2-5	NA	CASSLERAGEETQYF	TGTGCCAGCAGCTTGGAAAGAGCAGGGGAAGAGACCCAGTACTTC
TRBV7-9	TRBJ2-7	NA	CASSSGLSYEQYF	TGTGCCAGCAGCTCGGGACTGTCCTACGAGCAGTACTTC
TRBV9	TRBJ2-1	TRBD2	CASSDGLAGMDEQFF	TGTGCCAGCAGCGACGGACTAGCGGGAATGGATGAGCAGTTCTTC
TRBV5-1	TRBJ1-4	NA	CASSLGPGEEKLFF	TGCGCCAGCAGCCTGGGCCCGGGGGAGGAAAAACTGTTTTTT
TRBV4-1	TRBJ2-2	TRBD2	CASSQGLGLAGLGSTGELFF	TGCGCCAGCAGCCAAGGCCTGGGACTAGCGGGCCTCGGTAGCACCGGGGAGCTGTTTTTT
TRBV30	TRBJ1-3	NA	CAWRVQGPSGDTIYF	TGTGCCTGGAGGGTACAGGGACCCTCTGGAGACACCATATATTTT
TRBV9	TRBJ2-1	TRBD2	CASSVGIAGGLNEQFF	TGTGCCAGCAGCGTAGGCATAGCGGGGGGGCTTAATGAGCAGTTCTTC
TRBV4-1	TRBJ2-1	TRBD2	CASSQGAGRSDNEQFF	TGCGCCAGCAGCCAGGGAGCGGGACGCTCCGACAATGAGCAGTTCTTC
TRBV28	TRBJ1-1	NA	CATSYPRGGNTEAFF	TGTGCCACCAGTTACCCCCGAGGAGGGAACACTGAAGCTTTCTTT
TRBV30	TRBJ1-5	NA	CAGNPPGAGNQPQHF	TGTGCCGGGAACCCACCTGGGGCGGGCAATCAGCCCCAGCATTTT
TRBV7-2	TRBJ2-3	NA	CASSFGPGDTQYF	TGTGCCAGCAGCTTTGGACCGGGGGATACGCAGTATTTT
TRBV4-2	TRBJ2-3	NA	CASSQGLDGTQYF	TGTGCCAGCAGCCAAGGACTCGACGGTACGCAGTATTTT
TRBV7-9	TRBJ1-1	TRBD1	CASSHGTGGRGAEDFF	TGTGCCAGCAGCCACGGGACAGGGGGCCGGGGCGCTGAAGATTTCTTT
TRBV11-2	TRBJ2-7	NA	CASSPQPGPAGEQYF	TGTGCCAGCAGCCCCCAGCCGGGACCAGCGGGCGAGCAGTACTTC
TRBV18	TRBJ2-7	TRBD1	CASSPQGQGLGYEQYF	TGTGCCAGCTCACCACAGGGACAGGGGTTGGGGTACGAGCAGTACTTC
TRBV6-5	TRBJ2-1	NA	CASSYSYYRDNEQFF	TGTGCCAGCAGTTACTCCTATTACCGCGACAATGAGCAGTTCTTC
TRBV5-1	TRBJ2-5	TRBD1	CASSPGQGAETQYF	TGCGCCAGCAGCCCGGGACAGGGGGCCGAGACCCAGTACTTC
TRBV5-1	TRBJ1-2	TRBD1	CASSLGDRDNYGYTF	TGCGCCAGCAGCTTGGGGGACAGAGATAACTATGGCTACACCTTC
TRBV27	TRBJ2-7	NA	CASREIDKHEQYF	TGTGCCAGCAGAGAGATCGACAAGCACGAGCAGTACTTC
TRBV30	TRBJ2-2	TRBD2	CAWPRGTSGRARSTGELFF	TGTGCCTGGCCCAGGGGGACTAGCGGGAGGGCCCGTAGCACCGGGGAGCTGTTTTTT
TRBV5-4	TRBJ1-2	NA	CASSLSGVLYGYTF	TGTGCCAGCAGCTTATCCGGAGTTCTATATGGCTACACCTTC
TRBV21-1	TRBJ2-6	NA	CASSTPGTGVCPGANVLTF	TGTGCCAGCAGCACTCCCGGGACAGGGGTCTGTCCCGGGGCCAACGTCCTGACTTTC
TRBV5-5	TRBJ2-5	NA	CASSFSATSGETQYF	TGTGCCAGCAGCTTCAGTGCCACCTCGGGGGAGACCCAGTACTTC
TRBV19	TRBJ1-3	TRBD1	CASKTGGSGNTIYF	TGTGCCAGTAAAACAGGGGGCTCTGGAAACACCATATATTTT
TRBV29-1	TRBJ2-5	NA	CSVGRGETQYF	TGCAGCGTTGGAAGGGGGGAGACCCAGTACTTC
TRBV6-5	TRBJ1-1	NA	CASSATGTGTEAFF	TGTGCCAGCAGTGCGACAGGAACGGGGACTGAAGCTTTCTTT
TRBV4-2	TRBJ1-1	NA	CASSQGHQNTEAFF	TGTGCCAGCAGCCAGGGGCACCAGAACACTGAAGCTTTCTTT
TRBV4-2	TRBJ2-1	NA	CASSPGGINEQFF	TGTGCCAGCAGCCCCGGGGGTATTAATGAGCAGTTCTTC
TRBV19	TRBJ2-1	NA	CASRSYNEQFF	TGTGCCAGTAGGTCGTACAATGAGCAGTTCTTC
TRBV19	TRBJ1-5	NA	CASSPRVWGNQPQHF	TGTGCCAGTAGCCCCCGGGTCTGGGGCAATCAGCCCCAGCATTTT
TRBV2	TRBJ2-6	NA	CASSDNSPGANVLTF	TGTGCCAGCAGTGACAATTCCCCTGGGGCCAACGTCCTGACTTTC
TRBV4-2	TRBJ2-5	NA	CASSPTGTYPVRGQYF	TGTGCCAGCAGCCCTACCGGGACTTACCCCGTTCGGGGCCAGTACTTC
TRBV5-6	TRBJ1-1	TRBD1	CASSLEGAGTEAFF	TGTGCCAGCAGCTTGGAGGGGGCTGGGACTGAAGCTTTCTTT
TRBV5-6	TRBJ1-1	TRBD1	CASSPVSTRRDRDTEAFF	TGTGCCAGCAGCCCCGTATCCACCCGCCGGGACAGAGACACTGAAGCTTTCTTT
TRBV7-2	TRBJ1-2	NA	CASSLNREINYGYTF	TGTGCCAGCAGCTTAAACAGGGAAATCAACTATGGCTACACCTTC
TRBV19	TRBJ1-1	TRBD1	CASSGDRGTEAFF	TGTGCCAGTAGTGGGGACAGGGGGACTGAAGCTTTCTTT
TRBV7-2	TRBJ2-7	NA	CASSQGAGYLYEQYF	TGTGCCAGCAGCCAAGGGGCAGGGTACCTCTACGAGCAGTACTTC
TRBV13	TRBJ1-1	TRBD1	CASSSPGQGNTEAFF	TGTGCCAGCAGCTCCCCGGGACAGGGGAACACTGAAGCTTTCTTT
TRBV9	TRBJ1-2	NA	CASSVAEGTVGYTF	TGTGCCAGCAGCGTAGCGGAGGGGACGGTCGGCTACACCTTC